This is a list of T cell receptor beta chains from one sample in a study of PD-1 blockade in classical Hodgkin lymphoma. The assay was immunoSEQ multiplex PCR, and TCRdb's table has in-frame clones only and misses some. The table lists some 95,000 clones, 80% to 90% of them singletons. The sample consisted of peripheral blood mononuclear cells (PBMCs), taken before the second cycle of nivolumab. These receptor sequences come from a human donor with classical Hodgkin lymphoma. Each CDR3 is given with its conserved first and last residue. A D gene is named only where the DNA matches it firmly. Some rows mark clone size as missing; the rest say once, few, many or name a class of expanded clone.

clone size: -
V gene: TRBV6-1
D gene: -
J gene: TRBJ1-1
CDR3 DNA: TGTGCCAGCAGCTCACAGGCGAACACTGAAGCTTTCTTT
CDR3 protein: CASSSQANTEAFF

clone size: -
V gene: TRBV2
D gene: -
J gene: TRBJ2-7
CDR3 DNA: TGTGCCAGCAGTGAAGGGGCGGTGGTCTACGAGCAGTACTTC
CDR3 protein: CASSEGAVVYEQYF

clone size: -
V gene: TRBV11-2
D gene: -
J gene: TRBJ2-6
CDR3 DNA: TGTGCCAGCAGCTTAAACAGGGCTGGGGCCAACGTCCTGACTTTC
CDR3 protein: CASSLNRAGANVLTF

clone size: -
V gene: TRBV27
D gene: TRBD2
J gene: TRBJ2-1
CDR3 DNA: TGTGCCAGCAGTTTATCGACTAGCGGGAACAATGAGCAGTTCTTC
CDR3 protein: CASSLSTSGNNEQFF

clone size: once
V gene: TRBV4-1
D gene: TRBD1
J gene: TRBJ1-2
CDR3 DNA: TGCGCCAGCAGCCAAGACGTCCGGGACAGGGGAAGGGGGTATGGCTACACCTTC
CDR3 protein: CASSQDVRDRGRGYGYTF

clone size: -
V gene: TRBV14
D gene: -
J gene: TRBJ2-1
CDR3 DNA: TGTGCCAGCAGCCAAGTCTCCTACAATGAGCAGTTCTTC
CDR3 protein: CASSQVSYNEQFF

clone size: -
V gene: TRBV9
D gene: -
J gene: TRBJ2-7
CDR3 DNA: TGTGCCAGCAGCGTTAGCGGTAACTCCTACGAGCAGTACTTC
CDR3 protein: CASSVSGNSYEQYF

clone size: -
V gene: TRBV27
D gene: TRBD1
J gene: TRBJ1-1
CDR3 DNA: TGTGCCAGCAGTTTATCGGTTGGGACAGTGATGAACACTGAAGCTTTCTTT
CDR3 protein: CASSLSVGTVMNTEAFF

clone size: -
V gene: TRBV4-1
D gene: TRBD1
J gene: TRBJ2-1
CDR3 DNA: TGCGCCAGCAGCACCGGGACAGGGATCAATGAGCAGTTCTTC
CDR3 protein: CASSTGTGINEQFF

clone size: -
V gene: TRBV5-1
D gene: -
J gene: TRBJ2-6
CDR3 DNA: TGCGCCAGCAGCTTGAACGGTAACGGGGCCAACGTCCTGACTTTC
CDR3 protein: CASSLNGNGANVLTF

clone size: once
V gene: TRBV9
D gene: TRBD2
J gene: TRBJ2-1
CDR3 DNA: TGTGCCAGCAGCGAACCTCGGACTAGCGAATACAATGAGCAGTTCTTC
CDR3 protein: CASSEPRTSEYNEQFF

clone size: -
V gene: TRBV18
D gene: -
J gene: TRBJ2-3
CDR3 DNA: TGTGCCAGCTCACCACTGGCGGATACGCAGTATTTT
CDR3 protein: CASSPLADTQYF

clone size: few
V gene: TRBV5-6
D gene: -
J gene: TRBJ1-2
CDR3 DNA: TGTGCCAGCAGCTTGTCTCCGCTCTATTATACTAACTATGGCTACACCTTC
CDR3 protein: CASSLSPLYYTNYGYTF

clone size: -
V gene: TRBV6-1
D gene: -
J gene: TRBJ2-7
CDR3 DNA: TGTGCCAGCAGTGAATATTTAAAGCGATGCGAGCAGTACTTC
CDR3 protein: CASSEYLKRCEQYF

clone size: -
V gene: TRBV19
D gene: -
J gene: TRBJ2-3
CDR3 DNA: TGTGCCAGTAGTATAGATCCAGGCACAGATACGCAGTATTTT
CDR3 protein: CASSIDPGTDTQYF

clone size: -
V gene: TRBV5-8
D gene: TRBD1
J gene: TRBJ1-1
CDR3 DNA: TGTGCCAGCAGCAGGCGTGGACAGGGCCAAACTTTCTTT
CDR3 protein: CASSRRGQGQTFF

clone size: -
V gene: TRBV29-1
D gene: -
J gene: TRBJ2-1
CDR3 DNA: TGCAGCGTTGCCAGGAACACCTACAATGAGCAGTTCTTC
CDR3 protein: CSVARNTYNEQFF

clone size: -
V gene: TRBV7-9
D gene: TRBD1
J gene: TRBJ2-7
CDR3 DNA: TGTGCCAGCAGCACGGACAGGGGGGCCTACGAGCAGTACTTC
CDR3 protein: CASSTDRGAYEQYF

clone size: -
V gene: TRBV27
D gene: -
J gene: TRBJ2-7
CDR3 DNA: TGTGCCAGCAGTAGCGGGACAGCCCGGACCAGCTACGAGCAGTACTTC
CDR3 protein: CASSSGTARTSYEQYF

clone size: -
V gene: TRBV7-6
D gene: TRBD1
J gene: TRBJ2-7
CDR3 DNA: TGTGCCAGCAGCCCCCACACAGGGGCCGAGCAGTACTTC
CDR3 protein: CASSPHTGAEQYF

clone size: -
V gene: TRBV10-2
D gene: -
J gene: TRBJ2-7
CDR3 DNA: TGCGCCAGCAGTGAGCAGGGGGGCATTTACGAGCAGTACTTC
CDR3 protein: CASSEQGGIYEQYF

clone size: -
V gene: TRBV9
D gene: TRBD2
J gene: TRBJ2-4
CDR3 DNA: TGTGCCAGCAGCCCCCAAGCAGGACTAGGGGTAAACATTCAGTACTTC
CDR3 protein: CASSPQAGLGVNIQYF

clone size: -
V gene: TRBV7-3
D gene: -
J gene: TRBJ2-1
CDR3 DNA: TGTGCCAGCAGCCCCATCTCGGGGTACGAGCAGTTCTTC
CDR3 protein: CASSPISGYEQFF

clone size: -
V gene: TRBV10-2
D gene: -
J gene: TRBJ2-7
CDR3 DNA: TGCGCCAGCAGTGTAACACAGGGCCCCTACGAGCAGTACTTC
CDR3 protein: CASSVTQGPYEQYF

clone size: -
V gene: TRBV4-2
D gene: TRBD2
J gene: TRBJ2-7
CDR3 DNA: TGTGCCAGCAGCCAAGCGGGGGGACCAACTGACTACGAGCAGTACTTC
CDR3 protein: CASSQAGGPTDYEQYF

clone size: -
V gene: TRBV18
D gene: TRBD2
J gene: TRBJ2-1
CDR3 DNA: TGTGCCAGCTCACCTTTAAGCGGGAGGGAATACAATGAGCAGTTCTTC
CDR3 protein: CASSPLSGREYNEQFF

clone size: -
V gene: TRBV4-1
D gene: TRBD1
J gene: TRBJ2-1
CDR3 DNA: TGCGCCAGCAGCCAAGTAGGGGGCCCTAAGCAGTTCTTC
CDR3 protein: CASSQVGGPKQFF